This TCR beta chain came from a study of blood T cell repertoires in COVID-19. Overall study context: The origin of the acute and convalescent COVID-19 samples was the United States, Italy and Spain.

V was pared by 3 bases and J by 2 bases, with 9 bases of the junction left unmatched. The V gene's germline CDR1 is SGHNT and CDR2 YENEEA. This CDR3 has 16 residues. Produced via immunoSEQ multiplex PCR; TCRdb's table is partial and in-frame only. The sample lists about 16,000 clones, roughly 91% seen once, with 24% in the top ten. Source material: peripheral blood. This clonotype originated in a man in his sixties with acute or convalescent COVID-19. The V call is TRBV11-3, the J call TRBJ2-7, with 8 bases aligning to TRBD1. For the CDR3, the DNA is TGTGCCAGCAGCTTTCTAGAACAGGGGGTGGCCTACGAGCAGTACTTC. Its translation: CASSFLEQGVAYEQYF.